Listed below are T cell receptor beta chains from one sample, sequenced in a study of T cell responses to AZD1222 COVID-19 vaccine. Here immunoSEQ multiplex PCR was the method, and the copy in TCRdb shows in-frame clones only, minus some. The table includes 70,000 to 75,000 clones, around nine tenths detected once. Sequences were derived from peripheral blood, sampled 28 days after the second AZD1222 dose. These receptors came from an adult who received the AZD1222 COVID-19 vaccine. Both conserved end residues are part of each CDR3. A D gene is named only where the DNA matches it firmly. Rows may omit the clone size; those that give it use once, few, many or a size class.

D gene	clone size	V gene	J gene	CDR3 protein	CDR3 DNA
NA	NA	TRBV10-1	TRBJ2-1	CASSEEGHNEQFF	TGCGCCAGCAGTGAAGAGGGCCACAATGAGCAGTTCTTC
NA	NA	TRBV6-2/TRBV6-3	TRBJ2-7	CASSYPPAYNSYEQYF	TGTGCCAGCAGTTACCCGCCAGCATACAACTCCTACGAGCAGTACTTC
NA	NA	TRBV4-2	TRBJ1-1	CASSLSLTGESMNTEAFF	TGTGCCAGCAGCCTATCTTTGACAGGTGAATCTATGAACACTGAAGCTTTCTTT
NA	NA	TRBV14	TRBJ2-7	CASSQGYQGEQYF	TGTGCCAGCAGCCAAGGCTATCAGGGTGAGCAGTACTTC
TRBD1	NA	TRBV9	TRBJ2-3	CASSSRTGLSTDTQYF	TGTGCCAGCAGCTCCAGGACAGGTCTTTCCACAGATACGCAGTATTTT
NA	NA	TRBV11-2	TRBJ2-1	CASSLDRYEQFF	TGTGCCAGCAGCTTAGATAGGTATGAGCAGTTCTTC
TRBD1	NA	TRBV3-1/TRBV3-2	TRBJ1-5	CASSQDTGVNQPQHF	TGTGCCAGCAGCCAAGATACAGGGGTAAATCAGCCCCAGCATTTT
NA	NA	TRBV7-2	TRBJ1-6	CASSLMFRGSSPLHF	TGTGCCAGCAGCTTAATGTTCCGGGGTTCATCACCCCTCCACTTT
NA	NA	TRBV10-1	TRBJ2-6	CASSPGTASGANVLTF	TGCGCCAGCAGCCCCGGGACGGCCTCTGGGGCCAACGTCCTGACTTTC
NA	NA	TRBV18	TRBJ1-5	CASSQGPGNQPQHF	TGTGCCAGCTCTCAAGGGCCGGGGAATCAGCCCCAGCATTTT
NA	NA	TRBV10-3	TRBJ1-5	CAISDYHGRGEGNQPQHF	TGTGCCATCAGTGATTACCACGGAAGGGGAGAGGGCAATCAGCCCCAGCATTTT
TRBD1	once	TRBV18	TRBJ2-1	CASSHDRGGEQFF	TGTGCCAGCTCACACGACAGGGGAGGAGAGCAGTTCTTC
TRBD1	NA	TRBV19	TRBJ1-2	CASTPGQGHYGYTF	TGTGCCAGCACCCCGGGACAGGGCCACTATGGCTACACCTTC
TRBD1	NA	TRBV6-1	TRBJ1-1	CASSEPGQGIPEAFF	TGTGCCAGCAGTGAGCCTGGACAGGGGATCCCTGAAGCTTTCTTT
NA	NA	TRBV3-1/TRBV3-2	TRBJ2-2	CASSQVRNTGELFF	TGTGCCAGCAGCCAAGTCAGGAACACCGGGGAGCTGTTTTTT
NA	few	TRBV9	TRBJ2-5	CASSPSAGTQYF	TGTGCCAGCAGCCCTTCCGCCGGGACCCAGTACTTC
NA	NA	TRBV4-3	TRBJ2-4	CASSQAQGAKNIQYF	TGCGCCAGCAGCCAGGCCCAGGGAGCCAAAAACATTCAGTACTTC
TRBD1	NA	TRBV6-1	TRBJ2-7	CASSESPGTASYEQYF	TGTGCCAGCAGTGAATCGCCGGGGACAGCCTCCTACGAGCAGTACTTC
NA	NA	TRBV6-5	TRBJ1-3	CASSNRVSGNTIYF	TGTGCCAGCAGTAACAGGGTTTCTGGAAACACCATATATTTT
NA	NA	TRBV30	TRBJ2-3	CAWSVRGDTQYF	TGTGCCTGGAGTGTACGGGGAGATACGCAGTATTTT
TRBD1	NA	TRBV4-3	TRBJ1-1	CASSLGQGANTEAFF	TGCGCCAGCAGCCTCGGACAGGGGGCGAACACTGAAGCTTTCTTT
TRBD1	NA	TRBV19	TRBJ1-2	CASSPPGGSGYTF	TGTGCCAGTAGCCCCCCAGGGGGCTCTGGCTACACCTTC
TRBD1	once	TRBV7-2	TRBJ1-5	CASSSTGGDQPQHF	TGTGCCAGCAGCTCGACAGGGGGCGATCAGCCCCAGCATTTT
NA	NA	TRBV7-9	TRBJ1-6	CASSFGGKFSPLHF	TGTGCCAGCAGCTTCGGGGGAAAATTCTCACCCCTCCACTTT
TRBD2	NA	TRBV11-2	TRBJ2-1	CASSLVTVPTSGSSGEQFF	TGTGCCAGCAGCTTAGTAACAGTCCCGACTAGCGGGAGTAGCGGTGAGCAGTTCTTC
NA	NA	TRBV6-2/TRBV6-3	TRBJ2-5	CASIPEVGRVAGETQYF	TGTGCCAGCATCCCCGAGGTTGGGCGGGTTGCCGGAGAGACCCAGTACTTC
TRBD2	NA	TRBV7-3	TRBJ2-1	CASSFTSASSYNEQFF	TGTGCCAGCAGCTTCACTAGCGCCAGCTCCTACAATGAGCAGTTCTTC
NA	NA	TRBV19	TRBJ1-1	CASRIESRNTEAFF	TGTGCCAGTAGAATAGAGAGTAGAAACACTGAAGCTTTCTTT
NA	few	TRBV6-5	TRBJ2-1	CASSYAGLAHEQFF	TGTGCCAGCAGTTATGCTGGGCTAGCGCATGAGCAGTTCTTC
NA	NA	TRBV5-6	TRBJ2-2	CASSWGTGELFF	TGTGCCAGCAGCTGGGGAACCGGGGAGCTGTTTTTT
TRBD1	medium-sized	TRBV6-2/TRBV6-3	TRBJ1-2	CASSSGQWPYGYTF	TGTGCCAGCAGTTCGGGACAGTGGCCTTATGGCTACACCTTC
NA	NA	TRBV10-3	TRBJ1-4	CAISESVPNEKLFF	TGTGCCATCAGTGAGTCGGTCCCTAATGAAAAACTGTTTTTT
TRBD1	few	TRBV5-1	TRBJ2-5	CASSIRPGQGQETQYF	TGCGCCAGCAGCATCCGTCCCGGACAGGGACAAGAGACCCAGTACTTC
NA	NA	TRBV5-1	TRBJ2-2	CASSFKGTGGELFF	TGCGCCAGCAGCTTTAAAGGGACGGGCGGGGAGCTGTTTTTT
NA	NA	TRBV30	TRBJ1-3	CAWSRVDYTIYF	TGTGCCTGGTCCAGGGTGGACTACACCATATATTTT
TRBD2	NA	TRBV7-9	TRBJ2-7	CASSPGTSHSSYEQYF	TGTGCCAGCAGCCCAGGGACTAGCCACAGCTCCTACGAGCAGTACTTC
NA	once	TRBV4-3	TRBJ1-4	CASSQDWPVPTEKLFF	TGCGCCAGCAGCCAAGATTGGCCAGTCCCAACTGAAAAACTGTTTTTT
TRBD2	NA	TRBV4-2	TRBJ2-7	CASSHPSGSSYEQYF	TGTGCCAGCAGCCACCCTAGCGGGAGCTCCTACGAGCAGTACTTC
NA	few	TRBV9	TRBJ1-4	CASSVTPRGGEKLFF	TGTGCCAGCAGCGTAACTCCCCGGGGTGGTGAAAAACTGTTTTTT